This T cell receptor (beta chain) was captured by sequencing in a study of blood T cell repertoires in COVID-19. Assay: immunoSEQ multiplex PCR; the TCRdb copy retains only in-frame clones and omits some. Altogether some 190,000 clones are present, over 70% being singletons, with the ten largest covering approximately 15%. CDR3 size: 17 residues. The germline CDR1 and CDR2 sequences are SNHLY and FYNNEI. J was trimmed by 5 bases and V by 2 bases; bases with no gene match: 14. The sequenced sample was PBMCs or T cells enriched from blood (not recorded which). The TCR comes from a man in his 60s who had been exposed to COVID-19. This chain links TRBV2 with TRBJ2-7, with 8 bases fitting TRBD1. CDR3 protein: CASSESSGSGGLNEQYF. CDR3 bases: TGTGCCAGCAGTGAAAGTTCTGGTTCAGGGGGCTTGAACGAGCAGTACTTC. The full variable domain, in which reference TRBV2 and TRBJ2-7 provide the parts outside the CDR3, is EPEVTQTPSHQVTQMGQEVILRCVPISNHLYFYWYRQILGQKVEFLVSFYNNEISEKSEIFDDQFSVERPDGSNFTLKIRSTKLEDSAMYFCASSESSGSGGLNEQYFGPGTRLTVT.